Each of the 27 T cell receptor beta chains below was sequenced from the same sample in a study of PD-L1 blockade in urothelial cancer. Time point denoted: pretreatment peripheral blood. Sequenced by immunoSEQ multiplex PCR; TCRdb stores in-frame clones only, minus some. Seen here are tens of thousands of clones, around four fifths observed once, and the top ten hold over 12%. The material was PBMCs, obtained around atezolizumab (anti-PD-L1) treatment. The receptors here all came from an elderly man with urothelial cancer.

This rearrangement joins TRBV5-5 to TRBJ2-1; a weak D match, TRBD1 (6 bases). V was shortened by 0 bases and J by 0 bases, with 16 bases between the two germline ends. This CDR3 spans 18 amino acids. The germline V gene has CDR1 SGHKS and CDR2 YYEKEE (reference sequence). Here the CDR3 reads CASSLVGTGLGSYNEQFF. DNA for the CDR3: TGTGCCAGCAGCTTGGTAGGAACAGGGCTAGGCTCCTACAATGAGCAGTTCTTC.

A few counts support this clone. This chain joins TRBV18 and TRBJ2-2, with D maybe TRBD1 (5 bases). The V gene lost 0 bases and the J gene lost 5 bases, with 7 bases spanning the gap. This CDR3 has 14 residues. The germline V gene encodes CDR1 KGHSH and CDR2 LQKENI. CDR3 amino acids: CASSPPRDTGELFF. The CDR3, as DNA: TGTGCCAGCTCACCACCCAGGGATACCGGGGAGCTGTTTTTT. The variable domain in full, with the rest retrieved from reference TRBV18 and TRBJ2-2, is NAGVMQNPRHLVRRRGQEARLRCSPMKGHSHVYWYRQLPEEGLKFMVYLQKENIIDESGMPKERFSAEFPKEGPSILRIQQVVRGDSAAYFCASSPPRDTGELFFGEGSRLTVL.

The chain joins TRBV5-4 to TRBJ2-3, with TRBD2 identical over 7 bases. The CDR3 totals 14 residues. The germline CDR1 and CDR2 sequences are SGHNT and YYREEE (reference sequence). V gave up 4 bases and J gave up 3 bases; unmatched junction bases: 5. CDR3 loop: CASSAAGRTDTQYF. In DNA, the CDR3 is TGTGCCAGCAGCGCTGCCGGGAGGACAGATACGCAGTATTTT.

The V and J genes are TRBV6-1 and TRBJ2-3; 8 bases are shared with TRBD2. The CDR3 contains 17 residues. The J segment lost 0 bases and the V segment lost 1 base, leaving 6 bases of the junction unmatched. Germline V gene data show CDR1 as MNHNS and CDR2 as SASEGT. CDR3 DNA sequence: TGTGCCAGCAGTGAAGGGGTTAAGCGGGAGAGCACAGATACGCAGTATTTT. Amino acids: CASSEGVKRESTDTQYF.

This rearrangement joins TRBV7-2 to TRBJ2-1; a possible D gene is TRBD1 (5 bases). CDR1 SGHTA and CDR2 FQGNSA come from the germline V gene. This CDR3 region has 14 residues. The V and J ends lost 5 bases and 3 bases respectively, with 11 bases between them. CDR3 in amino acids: CASSLRGRYNEQFF. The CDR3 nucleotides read TGTGCCAGCAGCCTAAGGGGCCGCTACAATGAGCAGTTCTTC.

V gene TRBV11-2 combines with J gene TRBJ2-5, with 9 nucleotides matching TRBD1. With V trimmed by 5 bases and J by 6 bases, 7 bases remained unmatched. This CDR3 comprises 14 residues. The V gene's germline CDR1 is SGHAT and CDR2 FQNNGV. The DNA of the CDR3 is TGTGCCAGCAGCAACCCCGGGACAGGGCAGACCCAGTACTTC. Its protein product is CASSNPGTGQTQYF.

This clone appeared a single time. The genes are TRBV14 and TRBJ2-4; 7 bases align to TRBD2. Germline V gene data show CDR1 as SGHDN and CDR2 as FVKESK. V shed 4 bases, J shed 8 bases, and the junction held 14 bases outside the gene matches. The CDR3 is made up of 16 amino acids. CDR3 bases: TGTGCCAGCAGCCCCCGGGCTAGCGGTGGTTTGGACATTCAGTACTTC. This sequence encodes CASSPRASGGLDIQYF.

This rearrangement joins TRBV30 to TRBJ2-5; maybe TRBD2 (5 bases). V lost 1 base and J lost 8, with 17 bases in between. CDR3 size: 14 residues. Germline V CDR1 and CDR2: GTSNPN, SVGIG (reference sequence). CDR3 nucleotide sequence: TGTGCCTGGAGTGAGGACTCCGTAATAGTAACCCAGTACTTC. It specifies CAWSEDSVIVTQYF.

CDR3 protein: CAWSVVHYYEQYF. CDR3 sequence (DNA): TGTGCCTGGAGTGTCGTCCACTACTACGAGCAGTACTTC. The chain has TRBV30 and TRBJ2-7; D remains unclear. V was shortened by 0 bases and J by 3 bases, with 9 bases between the two germline ends. The CDR3 is made up of 13 amino acids. From germline, CDR1 is GTSNPN and CDR2 SVGIG (reference sequence).

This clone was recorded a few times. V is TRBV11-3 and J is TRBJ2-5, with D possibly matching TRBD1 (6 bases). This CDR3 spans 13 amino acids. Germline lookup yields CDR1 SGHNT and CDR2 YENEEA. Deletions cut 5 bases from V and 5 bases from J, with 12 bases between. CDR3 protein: CASSIGQSETQYF. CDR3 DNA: TGTGCCAGCAGCATTGGACAGTCGGAGACCCAGTACTTC.

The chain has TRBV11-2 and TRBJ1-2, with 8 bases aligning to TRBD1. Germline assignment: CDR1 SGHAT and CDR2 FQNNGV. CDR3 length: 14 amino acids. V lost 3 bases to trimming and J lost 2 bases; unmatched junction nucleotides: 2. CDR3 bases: TGTGCCAGCAGCTTCGGGACAGGCAACTATGGCTACACCTTC. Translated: CASSFGTGNYGYTF.

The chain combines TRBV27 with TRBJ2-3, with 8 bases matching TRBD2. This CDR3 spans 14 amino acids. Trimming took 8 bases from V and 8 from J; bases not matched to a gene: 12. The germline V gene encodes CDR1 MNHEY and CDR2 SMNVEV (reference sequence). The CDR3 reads CASPNSGSVSTQYF. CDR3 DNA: TGTGCCAGCCCCAACAGCGGGAGTGTTAGTACGCAGTATTTT.

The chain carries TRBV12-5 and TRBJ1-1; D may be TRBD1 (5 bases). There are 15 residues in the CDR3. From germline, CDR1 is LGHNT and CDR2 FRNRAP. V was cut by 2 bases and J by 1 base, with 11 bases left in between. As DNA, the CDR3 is TGTGCTAGTGGTTTGCAGAAGGGGCCGAACACTGAAGCTTTCTTT. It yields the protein CASGLQKGPNTEAFF.

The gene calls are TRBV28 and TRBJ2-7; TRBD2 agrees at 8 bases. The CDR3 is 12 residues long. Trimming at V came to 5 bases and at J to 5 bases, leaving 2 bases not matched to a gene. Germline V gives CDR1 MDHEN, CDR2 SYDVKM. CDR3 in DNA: TGTGCCAGCAGTACCGGGGGGGACGAGCAGTACTTC. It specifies CASSTGGDEQYF. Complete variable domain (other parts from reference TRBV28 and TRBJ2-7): DVKVTQSSRYLVKRTGEKVFLECVQDMDHENMFWYRQDPGLGLRLIYFSYDVKMKEKGDIPEGYSVSREKKERFSLILESASTNQTSMYLCASSTGGDEQYFGPGTRLTVT.

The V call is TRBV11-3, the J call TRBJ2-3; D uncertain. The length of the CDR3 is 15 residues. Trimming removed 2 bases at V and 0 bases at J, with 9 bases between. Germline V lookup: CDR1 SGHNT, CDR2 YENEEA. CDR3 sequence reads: CASSLHPGSTDTQYF. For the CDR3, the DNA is TGTGCCAGCAGCTTACATCCGGGTAGCACAGATACGCAGTATTTT.

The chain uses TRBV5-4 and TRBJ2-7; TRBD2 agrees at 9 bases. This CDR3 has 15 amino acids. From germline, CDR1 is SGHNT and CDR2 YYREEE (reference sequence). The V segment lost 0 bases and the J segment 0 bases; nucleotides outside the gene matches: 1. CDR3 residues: CASSLAAGGSYEQYF. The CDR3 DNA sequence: TGTGCCAGCAGCTTGGCAGCGGGAGGCTCCTACGAGCAGTACTTC. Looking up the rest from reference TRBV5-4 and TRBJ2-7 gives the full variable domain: ETGVTQSPTHLIKTRGQQVTLRCSSQSGHNTVSWYQQALGQGPQFIFQYYREEENGRGNFPPRFSGLQFPNYSSELNVNALELDDSALYLCASSLAAGGSYEQYFGPGTRLTVT.

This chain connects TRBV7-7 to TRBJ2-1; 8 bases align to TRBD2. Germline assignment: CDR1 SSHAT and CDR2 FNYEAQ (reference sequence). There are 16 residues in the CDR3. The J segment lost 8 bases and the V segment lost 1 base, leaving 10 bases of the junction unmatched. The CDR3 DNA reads TGTGCCAGCAGCTTAGGAGGGGTAGCGGGATCCGATGAGCAGTTCTTC. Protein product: CASSLGGVAGSDEQFF. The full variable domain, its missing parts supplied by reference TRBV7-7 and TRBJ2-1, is GAGVSQSPRYKVTKRGQDVTLRCDPISSHATLYWYQQALGQGPEFLTYFNYEAQPDKSGLPSDRFSAERPEGSISTLTIQRTEQRDSAMYRCASSLGGVAGSDEQFFGPGTRLTVL.

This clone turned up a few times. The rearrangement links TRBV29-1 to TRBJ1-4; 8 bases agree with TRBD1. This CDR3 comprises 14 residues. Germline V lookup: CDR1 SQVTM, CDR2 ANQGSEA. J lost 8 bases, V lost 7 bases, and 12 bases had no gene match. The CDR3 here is CSAGGTGVNEKLFF. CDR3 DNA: TGCAGCGCCGGGGGGACAGGAGTTAACGAAAAACTGTTTTTT.

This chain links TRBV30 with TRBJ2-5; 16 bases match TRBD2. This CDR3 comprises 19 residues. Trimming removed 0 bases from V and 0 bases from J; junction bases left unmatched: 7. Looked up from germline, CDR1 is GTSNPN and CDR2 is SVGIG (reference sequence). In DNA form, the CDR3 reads TGTGCCTGGAGTGTAGGGGGGACTAGCGGGAGGGCAGACCAAGAGACCCAGTACTTC. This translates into CAWSVGGTSGRADQETQYF.

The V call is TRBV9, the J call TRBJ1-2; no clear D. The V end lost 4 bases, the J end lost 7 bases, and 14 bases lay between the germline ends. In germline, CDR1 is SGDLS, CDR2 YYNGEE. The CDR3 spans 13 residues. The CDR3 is CASSPMSPSGYTF. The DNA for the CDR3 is TGTGCCAGCAGCCCCATGAGTCCCTCTGGCTACACCTTC.

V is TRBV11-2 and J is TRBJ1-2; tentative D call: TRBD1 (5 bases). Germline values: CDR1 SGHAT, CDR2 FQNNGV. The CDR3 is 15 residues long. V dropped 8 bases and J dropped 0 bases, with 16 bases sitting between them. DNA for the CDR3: TGTGCCAGCGCCTCTGGGGGGGAAACTAACTATGGCTACACCTTC. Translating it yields CASASGGETNYGYTF.

CDR3 amino acids: CASSIPGQANTIYF. The CDR3 DNA reads TGTGCCAGCAGCATTCCGGGACAGGCCAACACCATATATTTT. The chain links TRBV5-8 to TRBJ1-3; TRBD1 matches at 8 bases. The CDR3 is 14 amino acids. The germline V gene has CDR1 SGHTS and CDR2 YDEGEE. V dropped 4 bases and J dropped 7; count of bases not matched to a gene: 7.

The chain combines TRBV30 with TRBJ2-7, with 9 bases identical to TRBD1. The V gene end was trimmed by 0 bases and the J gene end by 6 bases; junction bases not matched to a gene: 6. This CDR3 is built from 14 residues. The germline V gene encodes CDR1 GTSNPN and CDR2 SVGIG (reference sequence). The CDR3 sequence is CAWSVWTGVFEQYF. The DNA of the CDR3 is TGTGCCTGGAGTGTATGGACAGGGGTTTTCGAGCAGTACTTC.

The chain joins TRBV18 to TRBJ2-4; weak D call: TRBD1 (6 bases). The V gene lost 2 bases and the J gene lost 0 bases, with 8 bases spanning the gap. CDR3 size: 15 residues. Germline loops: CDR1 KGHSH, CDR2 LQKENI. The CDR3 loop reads CASSPGGVAKNIQYF. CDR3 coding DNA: TGTGCCAGCTCACCAGGGGGCGTAGCCAAAAACATTCAGTACTTC. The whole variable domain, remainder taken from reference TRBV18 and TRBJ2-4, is NAGVMQNPRHLVRRRGQEARLRCSPMKGHSHVYWYRQLPEEGLKFMVYLQKENIIDESGMPKERFSAEFPKEGPSILRIQQVVRGDSAAYFCASSPGGVAKNIQYFGAGTRLSVL.

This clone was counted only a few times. Here the CDR3 reads CASSRLGSGNEQFF. DNA of the CDR3: TGTGCCAGCAGCCGCCTAGGATCTGGGAATGAGCAGTTCTTC. The gene calls are TRBV7-9 and TRBJ2-1, with D unresolved. CDR1 SEHNR and CDR2 FQNEAQ come from the germline V gene (reference sequence). CDR3 length equals 14 residues. Deletions cut 5 bases from V and 7 bases from J, with 15 bases between.

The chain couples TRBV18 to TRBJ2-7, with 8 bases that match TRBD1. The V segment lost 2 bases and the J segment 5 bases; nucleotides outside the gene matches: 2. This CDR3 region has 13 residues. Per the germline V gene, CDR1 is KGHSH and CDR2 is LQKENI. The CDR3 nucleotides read TGTGCCAGCTCACCAGGGACAGGTAACGAGCAGTACTTC. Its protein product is CASSPGTGNEQYF.

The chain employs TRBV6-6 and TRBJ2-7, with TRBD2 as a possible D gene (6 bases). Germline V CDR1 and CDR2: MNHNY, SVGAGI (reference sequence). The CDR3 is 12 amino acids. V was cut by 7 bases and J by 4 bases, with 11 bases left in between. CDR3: CASTGVGYEQYF. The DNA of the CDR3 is TGTGCCAGCACGGGGGTGGGGTACGAGCAGTACTTC.